The 25 T cell receptor beta chains below come from one sample, sequenced in a study of blood T cell repertoires in COVID-19. The protocol was immunoSEQ multiplex PCR, while the TCRdb copy is restricted to in-frame clones and leaves out a portion. The sample carries about 330,000 clones, roughly nine tenths recorded once. Sample: PBMCs or T cells enriched from blood (not recorded which). Source of these receptors: a woman aged 25 to 39 who had recovered from COVID-19.

The chain joins TRBV6-2 or TRBV6-3 to TRBJ1-5, with D possibly TRBD1 on 5 matching bases. Germline CDR1 reads MNHEY; CDR2 reads SVGEGT. V gave up 0 bases and J gave up 4 bases, with 13 bases separating them. The CDR3 is 16 residues long. CDR3 loop: CASSYSKFRQNQPQHF. The CDR3 DNA is TGTGCCAGCAGTTACTCGAAGTTCAGACAGAATCAGCCCCAGCATTTT.

The chain employs TRBV28 and TRBJ1-2, with a weak D call TRBD1 (6 bases). This CDR3 contains 12 residues. From germline, CDR1 is MDHEN and CDR2 SYDVKM. Trimming pared 6 bases from V and 8 bases from J, leaving 13 bases between. CDR3 protein: CASSQGRIGYTF. The CDR3 nucleotides are TGTGCCAGCAGCCAGGGGCGGATAGGCTACACCTTC.

V gene TRBV6-5 combines with J gene TRBJ1-1; D might be TRBD1 (5 bases). The CDR3 loop spans 14 amino acids. The V gene lost 6 bases and the J gene lost 4 bases, with 15 bases spanning the gap. Germline-derived CDR1 and CDR2 are MNHEY and SVGAGI. Here the CDR3 reads CASRLQGAGTEAFF. The DNA for the CDR3 is TGTGCCAGCAGGTTGCAGGGTGCCGGCACTGAAGCTTTCTTT.

This clone was found a few times. The rearrangement uses TRBV28 and TRBJ1-5; 10 bases match TRBD1. V dropped 6 bases and J dropped 11; count of bases not matched to a gene: 13. CDR1 is MDHEN, CDR2 SYDVKM, per germline. The CDR3 is 15 residues long. CDR3 loop: CASSLRQGAVLAQHF. CDR3 coding DNA: TGTGCCAGCAGCCTACGACAGGGGGCGGTTTTGGCCCAGCATTTT.

The chain is built from TRBV28 and TRBJ2-1; 12 bases fit TRBD2. The CDR3 covers 16 residues. V trimming: 5 bases; J trimming: 8 bases; junction bases outside the gene matches: 10. Germline assignment: CDR1 MDHEN and CDR2 SYDVKM. The CDR3 is CASSPYARTSGDEQFF. The CDR3 nucleotides read TGTGCCAGCAGTCCCTACGCCAGGACTAGCGGGGATGAGCAGTTCTTC. The full variable domain, rest sourced from reference TRBV28 and TRBJ2-1, is DVKVTQSSRYLVKRTGEKVFLECVQDMDHENMFWYRQDPGLGLRLIYFSYDVKMKEKGDIPEGYSVSREKKERFSLILESASTNQTSMYLCASSPYARTSGDEQFFGPGTRLTVL.

The rearrangement links TRBV7-9 to TRBJ2-1; 11 bases map to TRBD2. Germline CDR1 is SEHNR and CDR2 is FQNEAQ (reference sequence). There are 16 residues in the CDR3. Germline trimming cut 5 bases from V and 5 bases from J; bases unmatched to any gene: 8. CDR3 loop: CASSQIAGGGNNEQFF. CDR3 DNA sequence: TGTGCCAGCAGCCAGATAGCGGGAGGGGGGAACAATGAGCAGTTCTTC.

The rearrangement uses TRBV19 and TRBJ1-2; 7 bases match TRBD1. The trim removed 11 bases at V and 5 bases at J, leaving 8 bases unmatched. The germline gives CDR1 LNHDA, CDR2 SQIVND (reference sequence). CDR3 length: 12 amino acids. The CDR3, as DNA: TGTGCCTCATCAACAGGGGAATATGGCTACACCTTC. It codes for CASSTGEYGYTF.

The rearrangement uses TRBV20-1 and TRBJ1-1, with a weak D call TRBD1 (5 bases). Trimming left V 3 bases short and J 7 bases short, with 15 bases between. Germline V gene data show CDR1 as DFQATT and CDR2 as SNEGSKA (reference sequence). CDR3 size: 13 residues. CDR3: CSASRAGWDEAFF. For the CDR3, the DNA is TGCAGTGCTAGTCGCGCAGGGTGGGATGAAGCTTTCTTT.

This sequence joins TRBV27 and TRBJ2-3; TRBD2 agrees at 7 bases. The CDR3 totals 16 residues. Germline CDR1 is MNHEY and CDR2 is SMNVEV (reference sequence). V gave up 3 bases and J gave up 2 bases; unmatched junction bases: 8. The CDR3 DNA reads TGTGCCAGCAGTTTTACGGCGGGGGTCAACACAGATACGCAGTATTTT. Amino acid sequence: CASSFTAGVNTDTQYF.

The CDR3 spells CASSQEGGAGTGGSDTQYF. CDR3 in DNA: TGCGCCAGCAGCCAAGAAGGAGGGGCCGGGACAGGGGGCTCAGATACGCAGTATTTT. This chain uses TRBV4-3 with TRBJ2-3; 12 nucleotides agree with TRBD1. V was pared by 0 bases and J by 4 bases, with 11 bases of the junction left unmatched. This CDR3 has 19 amino acids. The germline V gene encodes CDR1 LGHNA and CDR2 YSLEER.

The rearrangement links TRBV19 to TRBJ1-1; unclear D gene. Deletions cut 10 bases from V and 1 base from J, with 10 bases between. From germline, CDR1 is LNHDA and CDR2 SQIVND (reference sequence). CDR3 length equals 12 residues. In DNA form, the CDR3 reads TGTGCCACCATCAGACAGAACACTGAAGCTTTCTTT. Its protein is CATIRQNTEAFF.

The chain carries TRBV7-2 and TRBJ2-1; TRBD1 matches at 7 bases. The V segment lost 5 bases and the J segment 7 bases; nucleotides outside the gene matches: 11. The CDR3 consists of 15 residues. Per germline, CDR1 SGHTA and CDR2 FQGNSA. The CDR3 is CASSVRQGSKNEQFF. As DNA, the CDR3 is TGTGCCAGCAGCGTTAGACAGGGTAGTAAGAATGAGCAGTTCTTC.

The chain is built from TRBV3-1 (or the pseudogene TRBV3-2) and TRBJ1-4; D might be TRBD1 (6 bases). This CDR3 has 15 residues. The germline gives CDR1 LGHDT, CDR2 YNNKEL (reference sequence). Trimming pared 1 base from V and 4 bases from J, leaving 10 bases between. CDR3 in DNA: TGTGCCAGCAGCCAAGCAGGGGCCTATAATGAAAAACTGTTTTTT. The encoded protein is CASSQAGAYNEKLFF.

The chain employs TRBV3-1 (or the pseudogene TRBV3-2) and TRBJ2-7; D call uncertain. CDR3 length: 11 amino acids. Germline CDR1 and CDR2: LGHDT and YNNKEL (reference sequence). V was pared by 3 bases and J by 8 bases, with 8 bases between. The CDR3 DNA is TGTGCCAGCAGCCAGGCTGGCCAGCAGTACTTC. Its translation is CASSQAGQQYF.

V gene TRBV19 combines with J gene TRBJ1-2; weak D call: TRBD1 (5 bases). Trimming left V 5 bases short and J 6 bases short, with 16 bases between. The CDR3 is 14 amino acids. The V gene's germline CDR1 is LNHDA and CDR2 SQIVND (reference sequence). CDR3 coding DNA: TGTGCCAGTAGTCCAGACAGTTGGGAGGATGGCTACACCTTC. It specifies CASSPDSWEDGYTF. The whole variable domain, filled in from reference TRBV19 and TRBJ1-2, reads DGGITQSPKYLFRKEGQNVTLSCEQNLNHDAMYWYRQDPGQGLRLIYYSQIVNDFQKGDIAEGYSVSREKKESFPLTVTSAQKNPTAFYLCASSPDSWEDGYTFGSGTRLTVV.

The V gene is TRBV27, the J gene TRBJ2-2, with D possibly matching TRBD2 (5 bases). Looked up from germline, CDR1 is MNHEY and CDR2 is SMNVEV (reference sequence). V was trimmed by 8 bases and J by 6 bases, leaving 10 bases between them. The CDR3 loop spans 12 amino acids. The CDR3: CASQTGAGELFF. CDR3 in DNA: TGTGCCAGCCAAACCGGGGCCGGGGAGCTGTTTTTT.

The V gene is TRBV28, the J gene TRBJ2-5; 10 bases agree with TRBD2. Germline CDR1 reads MDHEN; CDR2 reads SYDVKM. CDR3 length: 16 amino acids. The trim removed 0 bases at V and 5 bases at J, leaving 6 bases unmatched. CDR3 bases: TGTGCCAGCAGTTTATGGGCTAGCGGGAGCGCCGAGACCCAGTACTTC. It translates to CASSLWASGSAETQYF.

The chain is built from TRBV18 and TRBJ1-4; D is undetermined. The CDR3 covers 16 residues. Germline V gene data show CDR1 as KGHSH and CDR2 as LQKENI. The ends were cut back, 4 bases at V and 0 bases at J, with 12 bases in the middle. The CDR3 sequence is CASSRTAVATNEKLFF. In DNA, the CDR3 is TGTGCCAGCTCACGAACTGCCGTTGCAACTAATGAAAAACTGTTTTTT.

The CDR3 DNA is TGTGCCAGCAGTCGCAACCTGTCGGGTAGAAAGCCCGGGGAGCTGTTTTTT. It translates to CASSRNLSGRKPGELFF. The chain combines TRBV6-2 or TRBV6-3 with TRBJ2-2; no reliable D call. V was pared by 5 bases and J by 6 bases, with 22 bases between. Germline assignment: CDR1 MNHEY and CDR2 SVGEGT. This CDR3 is built from 17 residues.

The genes are TRBV27 and TRBJ2-3, with a possible D match to TRBD1 (5 bases). Germline CDR1 and CDR2: MNHEY and SMNVEV (reference sequence). Trimming stripped 6 bases from V and 4 bases from J, with 14 bases between. The CDR3 consists of 14 residues. CDR3 nucleotides: TGTGCCAGCAGAGCCGCAGGGCGAGCAGATACGCAGTATTTT. Protein: CASRAAGRADTQYF.

The gene calls are TRBV30 and TRBJ2-2; the match to TRBD2 covers 9 bases. CDR1 and CDR2 from the germline V gene are GTSNPN and SVGIG (reference sequence). The CDR3 length is 15 residues. Losses at the gene ends were 2 bases for V and 2 bases for J; bases not matched to a gene: 3. CDR3 residues: CAWSRAGGNTGELFF. The CDR3, as DNA: TGTGCCTGGAGTAGAGCGGGGGGAAACACCGGGGAGCTGTTTTTT.

This rearrangement joins TRBV9 to TRBJ2-1; 9 bases align to TRBD2. This CDR3 comprises 14 residues. Germline CDR1 is SGDLS and CDR2 is YYNGEE. The ends lost 4 bases at V and 5 bases at J; junction bases unmatched: 4. CDR3 in amino acids: CASSTLAGNNEQFF. CDR3 DNA: TGTGCCAGCAGCACCCTAGCGGGGAACAATGAGCAGTTCTTC.

CDR3 sequence reads: CASGLDSTYEQYF. The CDR3 coding sequence is TGCGCCAGCGGCCTAGACTCAACCTACGAGCAGTACTTC. This chain uses TRBV5-1 with TRBJ2-7; D unclear. V was clipped by 7 bases and J by 2 bases, with 13 bases between them. The CDR3 is 13 residues long. The germline V gene has CDR1 SGHRS and CDR2 YFSETQ.

The chain recombines TRBV3-1 (or the pseudogene TRBV3-2) with TRBJ2-2; D perhaps matches TRBD1 (6 bases). The germline V and J ends were trimmed by 0 bases and 1 base, with 24 bases remaining between them. The V gene's germline CDR1 is LGHDT and CDR2 YNNKEL (reference sequence). CDR3 length: 21 amino acids. The CDR3 region is CASSQEGPGTFAPENTGELFF. The CDR3 region has the DNA TGTGCCAGCAGCCAAGAAGGTCCCGGGACATTCGCCCCAGAGAACACCGGGGAGCTGTTTTTT.

This chain connects TRBV28 to TRBJ1-5, with 10 nucleotides matching TRBD1. The germline V gene encodes CDR1 MDHEN and CDR2 SYDVKM. V gave up 6 bases and J gave up 6 bases; unmatched junction bases: 5. There are 14 residues in the CDR3. CDR3 residues: CASRGQGMGQPQHF. The CDR3 DNA follows: TGTGCCAGCAGGGGACAGGGGATGGGTCAGCCCCAGCATTTT.